These 11 T cell receptor beta chains originate from one sample sequenced in a study of blood T cell repertoires in COVID-19. Data came from immunoSEQ multiplex PCR; TCRdb stores just in-frame clones and leaves some out. The data contain 70,000 to 95,000 clones, 89% of them singletons. Sequencing was done on a sample of peripheral blood. These TCRs come from a man aged 45-65 years with COVID-19, enrolled during active disease.

In this sample, this clone turned up once. The chain uses TRBV2 and TRBJ2-2; 8 nucleotides match TRBD1. V lost 6 bases and J lost 7; bases outside the gene matches: 7. CDR3 length: 14 residues. From germline, CDR1 is SNHLY and CDR2 FYNNEI. The CDR3 bases are TGTGCCAGCAGCCCGACAGGGGTGAACGGGGAGCTGTTTTTT. Translating gives CASSPTGVNGELFF.

V gene TRBV5-4 combines with J gene TRBJ1-2; TRBD1 might be the D (5 bases). V dropped 2 bases and J dropped 5 bases, with 13 bases sitting between them. The CDR3 spans 14 residues. Per germline, CDR1 SGHNT and CDR2 YYREEE (reference sequence). The CDR3 DNA is TGTGCCAGCAGCTTTGGCCTACAGGAATATGGCTACACCTTC. This translates into CASSFGLQEYGYTF.

V usage is TRBV7-2 and J usage is TRBJ1-6; no clear D. CDR3 length: 15 amino acids. V was pared by 3 bases and J by 2 bases, with 8 bases between. Germline V gene lookup returns CDR1 SGHTA and CDR2 FQGNSA. The CDR3 protein is CASSFRGAYNSPLHF. The CDR3 DNA follows: TGTGCCAGCAGCTTCCGAGGCGCCTATAATTCACCCCTCCACTTT. Full variable domain (outside the CDR3, taken from reference TRBV7-2 and TRBJ1-6): GAGVSQSPSNKVTEKGKDVELRCDPISGHTALYWYRQSLGQGLEFLIYFQGNSAPDKSGLPSDRFSAERTGGSVSTLTIQRTQQEDSAVYLCASSFRGAYNSPLHFGNGTRLTVT.

The chain has TRBV5-1 and TRBJ2-5; 14 positions match TRBD2. Per germline, CDR1 SGHRS and CDR2 YFSETQ. This CDR3 contains 15 residues. J gave up 5 bases and V 4 bases, and 4 bases lay outside the gene matches. This CDR3 reads CASSVTSGGAETQYF. The CDR3 nucleotides are TGCGCCAGCAGCGTGACTAGCGGGGGGGCGGAGACCCAGTACTTC. The full variable domain, completed using reference TRBV5-1 and TRBJ2-5, is KAGVTQTPRYLIKTRGQQVTLSCSPISGHRSVSWYQQTPGQGLQFLFEYFSETQRNKGNFPGRFSGRQFSNSRSEMNVSTLELGDSALYLCASSVTSGGAETQYFGPGTRLLVL.

The CDR3 is CASSIKRRLTNTEAFF. DNA of the CDR3: TGTGCCAGTAGTATCAAGAGGAGGCTAACGAACACTGAAGCTTTCTTT. V is TRBV19 and J is TRBJ1-1; D gene unclear. The CDR3 has 16 residues. The germline V and J ends were trimmed by 3 bases and 1 base, with 15 bases remaining between them. In germline, CDR1 is LNHDA, CDR2 SQIVND (reference sequence).

The J gene is TRBJ1-5, the V gene TRBV7-8, with D possibly being TRBD1 (5 bases). This CDR3 is 13 amino acids long. V dropped 4 bases and J dropped 3 bases, with 7 bases sitting between them. The germline gives CDR1 SGHVS, CDR2 FQNEAQ. CDR3 sequence reads: CASSSGVNQPQHF. The CDR3 DNA sequence: TGTGCCAGCAGCTCGGGGGTCAATCAGCCCCAGCATTTT.

The V gene is TRBV21-1, the J gene TRBJ1-1; the tabulated D call, TRBD1, remains unverified against the DNA. TRBV21-1 is a pseudogene. This CDR3 contains 17 residues. This CDR3 reads CASSPSPTDRGQTEAFF. The DNA for the CDR3 is TGTGCCAGCAGCCCGAGTCCCACCGACAGGGGGCAAACTGAAGCTTTCTTT.

The chain couples TRBV5-1 to TRBJ1-1; the match to TRBD1 covers 8 bases. CDR3 length: 14 amino acids. The germline CDR1 and CDR2 sequences are SGHRS and YFSETQ. V dropped 6 bases and J dropped 1; count of bases not matched to a gene: 5. The CDR3 protein is CASTAGTGNTEAFF. Here the CDR3 DNA reads TGCGCCAGCACGGCCGGGACAGGGAACACTGAAGCTTTCTTT.

The chain uses TRBV16 and TRBJ2-1, with D unresolved. The V gene's germline CDR1 is KGHSY and CDR2 FQNENV. The CDR3 spans 12 residues. The ends were cut back, 6 bases at V and 3 bases at J, with 6 bases in the middle. The CDR3 spells CASSPHYNEQFF. The CDR3 DNA is TGTGCCAGCAGTCCACACTACAATGAGCAGTTCTTC. Looking up the rest from reference TRBV16 and TRBJ2-1 gives the full variable domain: GEEVAQTPKHLVRGEGQKAKLYCAPIKGHSYVFWYQQVLKNEFKFLISFQNENVFDETGMPKERFSAKCLPNSPCSLEIQATKLEDSAVYFCASSPHYNEQFFGPGTRLTVL.

The chain is built from TRBV25-1 and TRBJ1-2; no clear D. The V gene lost 1 base and the J gene lost 8 bases, with 17 bases spanning the gap. The CDR3 consists of 15 residues. Germline CDR1 reads MGHDK; CDR2 reads SYGVNS. This chain's CDR3 is CASSEFPGDGLGYTF. Here the CDR3 DNA reads TGTGCCAGCAGTGAATTCCCAGGTGATGGACTCGGCTACACCTTC.

This clone was detected once. The J gene is TRBJ2-5, the V gene TRBV7-3; 9 bases line up with TRBD1. This CDR3 comprises 15 residues. Germline values: CDR1 SGHTA, CDR2 FQGTGA. J was trimmed by 4 bases and V by 5 bases; bases with no gene match: 8. In DNA form, the CDR3 reads TGTGCCAGCAGCCTCACAGGGGGCTGGGGAGAGACCCAGTACTTC. This sequence encodes CASSLTGGWGETQYF.